The clone carrying this TCR beta chain has just a few counts. Its antigen is not identified. The sample belongs to a study of T-cell memory formation after mild COVID-19. Germline V gene sequence: CDR1 SGHAT, CDR2 FQNNGV. This CDR3 is 13 amino acids long. Trimming took off 5 bases at V and 6 bases at J, with 11 bases between the two ends. Findings of the study overall: Clones contracting day 15 to 85 were balanced CD4/CD8; later expanders leaned CD4+.

One entry per CDR3 protein, called by TCRdb with MiXCR from the 5' RACE reads. The data contain roughly 200,000 distinct CDR3 sequences, about a sixth of them seen just once; the ten biggest clones take up just over 2%. The sample comprised PBMCs or a T cell subset sorted from them (not recorded which). The sequence was collected from an adult woman who had mild COVID-19 (a few samples of this study predate the infection). Cell type and time point are not known. V usage is TRBV11-2 and J usage is TRBJ2-1, with D hard to call. The DNA for the CDR3 is TGTGCCAGCAGCCCCTTAAGATTCAATGAGCAGTTCTTC. The encoded protein is CASSPLRFNEQFF.